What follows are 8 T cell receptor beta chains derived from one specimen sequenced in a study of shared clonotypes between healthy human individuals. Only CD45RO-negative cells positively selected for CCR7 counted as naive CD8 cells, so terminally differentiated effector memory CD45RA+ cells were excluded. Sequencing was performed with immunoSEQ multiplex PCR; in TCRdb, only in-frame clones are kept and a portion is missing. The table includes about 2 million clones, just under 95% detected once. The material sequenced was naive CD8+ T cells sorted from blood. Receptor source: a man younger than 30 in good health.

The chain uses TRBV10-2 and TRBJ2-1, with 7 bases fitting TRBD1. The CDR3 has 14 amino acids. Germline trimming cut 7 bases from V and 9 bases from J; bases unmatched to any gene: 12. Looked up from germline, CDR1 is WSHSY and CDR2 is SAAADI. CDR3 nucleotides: TGCGCCAGCACAGAGGAAGGGGGCCCGTCTGAGCAGTTCTTC. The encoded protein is CASTEEGGPSEQFF.

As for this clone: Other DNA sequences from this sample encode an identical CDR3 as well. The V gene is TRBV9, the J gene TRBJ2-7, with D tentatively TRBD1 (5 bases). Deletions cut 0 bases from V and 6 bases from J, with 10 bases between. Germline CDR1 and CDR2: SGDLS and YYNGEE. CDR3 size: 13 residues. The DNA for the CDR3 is TGTGCCAGCAGCGTAGTAGGGGTCGGCGAGCAGTACTTC. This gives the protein CASSVVGVGEQYF.

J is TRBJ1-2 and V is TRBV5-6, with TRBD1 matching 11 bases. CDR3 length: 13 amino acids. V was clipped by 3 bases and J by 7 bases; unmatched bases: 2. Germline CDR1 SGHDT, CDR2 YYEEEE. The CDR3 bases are TGTGCCAGCAGCTGGGACAGGGGGTTTGGCTACACCTTC. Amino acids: CASSWDRGFGYTF.

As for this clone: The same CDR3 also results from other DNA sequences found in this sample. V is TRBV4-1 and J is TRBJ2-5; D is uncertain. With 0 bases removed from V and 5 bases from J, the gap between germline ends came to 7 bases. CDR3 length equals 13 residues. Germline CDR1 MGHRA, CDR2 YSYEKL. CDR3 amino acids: CASSQDSRETQYF. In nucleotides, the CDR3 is TGCGCCAGCAGCCAAGATAGTCGCGAGACCCAGTACTTC.

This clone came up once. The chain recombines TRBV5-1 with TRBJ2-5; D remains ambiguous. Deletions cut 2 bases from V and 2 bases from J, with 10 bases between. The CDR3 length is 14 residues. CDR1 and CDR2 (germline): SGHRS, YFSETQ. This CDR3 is CASSLLGVQETQYF. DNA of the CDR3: TGCGCCAGCAGCTTACTGGGTGTACAAGAGACCCAGTACTTC.

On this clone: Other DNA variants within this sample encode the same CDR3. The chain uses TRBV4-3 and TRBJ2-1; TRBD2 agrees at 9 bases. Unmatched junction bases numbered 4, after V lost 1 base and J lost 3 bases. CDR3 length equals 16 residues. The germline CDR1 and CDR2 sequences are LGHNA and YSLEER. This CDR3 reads CASSQAATSGYNEQFF. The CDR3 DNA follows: TGCGCCAGCAGCCAAGCGGCGACTAGCGGCTACAATGAGCAGTTCTTC.

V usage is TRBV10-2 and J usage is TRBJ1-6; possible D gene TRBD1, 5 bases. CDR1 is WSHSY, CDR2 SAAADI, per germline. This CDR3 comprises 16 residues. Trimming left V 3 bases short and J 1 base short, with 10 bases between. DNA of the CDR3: TGCGCCAGCAGTGATCAGGGCGGGTCCTATAATTCACCCCTCCACTTT. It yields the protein CASSDQGGSYNSPLHF.

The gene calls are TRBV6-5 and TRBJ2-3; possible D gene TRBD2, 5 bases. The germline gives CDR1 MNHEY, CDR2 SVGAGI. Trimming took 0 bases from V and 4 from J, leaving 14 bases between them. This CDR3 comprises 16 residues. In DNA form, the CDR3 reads TGTGCCAGCAGTTACTCGGTGGGAGAATTTGCAGATACGCAGTATTTT. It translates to CASSYSVGEFADTQYF.